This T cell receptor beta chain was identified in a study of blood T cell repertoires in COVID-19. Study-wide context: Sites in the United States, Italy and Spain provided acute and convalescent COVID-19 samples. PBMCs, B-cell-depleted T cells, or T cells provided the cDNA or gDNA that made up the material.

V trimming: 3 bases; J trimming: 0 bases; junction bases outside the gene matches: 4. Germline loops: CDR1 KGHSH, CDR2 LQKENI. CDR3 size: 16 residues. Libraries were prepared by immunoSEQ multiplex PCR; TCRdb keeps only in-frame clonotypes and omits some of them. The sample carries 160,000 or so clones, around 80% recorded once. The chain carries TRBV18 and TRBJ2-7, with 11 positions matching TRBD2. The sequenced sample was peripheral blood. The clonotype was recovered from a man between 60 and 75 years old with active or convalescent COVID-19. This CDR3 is CASSPGTSGVSYEQYF. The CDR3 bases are TGTGCCAGCTCACCCGGGACTAGCGGCGTCTCCTACGAGCAGTACTTC.